Listed here are 31 T cell receptor beta chains from one sample, sequenced in a study of blood T cell repertoires in COVID-19. The protocol was immunoSEQ multiplex PCR, while the TCRdb copy is restricted to in-frame clones and leaves out a portion. In the table there are 130,000 to 150,000 clones, about 80% of which are singletons. The sequenced sample was peripheral blood. Source of these receptors: a man in his 70s who had recovered from COVID-19.

The chain carries TRBV4-2 and TRBJ2-1; D not resolved. This CDR3 is built from 16 residues. CDR1 and CDR2 (germline): LGHNA, YNFKEQ. Trimming stripped 0 bases from V and 1 base from J, with 10 bases between. Here the CDR3 DNA reads TGTGCCAGCAGCCAAGACAAAAGCGTATCCTACAATGAGCAGTTCTTC. Its translation: CASSQDKSVSYNEQFF.

The V call is TRBV4-1, the J call TRBJ1-4; 7 bases agree with TRBD1. V gave up 3 bases and J gave up 8 bases; unmatched junction bases: 18. Germline CDR1 and CDR2: MGHRA and YSYEKL. CDR3 length equals 18 residues. CDR3: CASSQVLDVRDRDEKLFF. CDR3 nucleotide sequence: TGCGCCAGCAGCCAGGTTCTCGACGTCCGCGACAGGGACGAAAAACTGTTTTTT.

The chain employs TRBV27 and TRBJ2-3, with D unclear. Looked up from germline, CDR1 is MNHEY and CDR2 is SMNVEV (reference sequence). The ends were cut back, 1 base at V and 6 bases at J, with 8 bases in the middle. The CDR3 loop spans 13 amino acids. The CDR3, as DNA: TGTGCCAGCAGTTTATTTGTACGGGATACGCAGTATTTT. Encoded protein: CASSLFVRDTQYF.

V is TRBV5-8 and J is TRBJ2-7, with 8 bases matching TRBD2. This CDR3 is 14 amino acids long. Trimming cost V 4 bases and J 3 bases; bases outside gene matches: 6. Germline V gives CDR1 SGHTS, CDR2 YDEGEE. The CDR3 DNA follows: TGTGCCAGCAGCGGCCAGGCGGGGGGCTACGAGCAGTACTTC. It translates to CASSGQAGGYEQYF.

This sequence joins TRBV5-6 and TRBJ2-1; D possibly corresponds to TRBD2 (5 bases). Trimming took 4 bases from V and 8 from J, leaving 16 bases between them. This CDR3 has 14 residues. CDR1 SGHDT and CDR2 YYEEEE come from the germline V gene. The CDR3 here is CASSLNGIPYEQFF. The CDR3 bases are TGTGCCAGCAGCCTGAACGGGATCCCCTATGAGCAGTTCTTC. Complete variable domain (other parts from reference TRBV5-6 and TRBJ2-1): DAGVTQSPTHLIKTRGQQVTLRCSPKSGHDTVSWYQQALGQGPQFIFQYYEEEERQRGNFPDRFSGHQFPNYSSELNVNALLLGDSALYLCASSLNGIPYEQFFGPGTRLTVL.

The chain joins TRBV19 to TRBJ2-4; 16 positions agree with TRBD2. This CDR3 is 17 amino acids long. From germline, CDR1 is LNHDA and CDR2 SQIVND (reference sequence). V dropped 4 bases and J dropped 9; count of bases not matched to a gene: 9. The CDR3 region has the DNA TGTGCCAGTAGTAACCCGGGACTAGCGGGAGGGCCATTCATTCAGTACTTC. The encoded protein is CASSNPGLAGGPFIQYF.

The genes are TRBV6-5 and TRBJ2-7; 8 bases align to TRBD1. V trimming: 3 bases; J trimming: 2 bases; junction bases outside the gene matches: 3. The CDR3 sequence is 14 residues long. Germline-derived CDR1 and CDR2 are MNHEY and SVGAGI. This CDR3 reads CASSYDRGTYEQYF. DNA of the CDR3: TGTGCCAGCAGTTATGACAGGGGAACCTACGAGCAGTACTTC.

DNA of the CDR3: TGTGCCAGCAGCGCCCGGACAGGCCTCTATTCACCCCTCCACTTT. Protein sequence: CASSARTGLYSPLHF. The chain joins TRBV7-2 to TRBJ1-6, with TRBD1 matching 7 bases. The germline V gene encodes CDR1 SGHTA and CDR2 FQGNSA. CDR3 length: 15 amino acids. Trimming took 5 bases from V and 8 from J; bases not matched to a gene: 9.

The chain is built from TRBV4-1 and TRBJ2-3; D is uncertain. Germline V gives CDR1 MGHRA, CDR2 YSYEKL. This CDR3 is built from 14 residues. Between the trimmed V and J ends, which lost 1 base and 1 base, there was a span of 6 bases. The chain's CDR3 is CASSQAAGTDTQYF. The CDR3 DNA sequence: TGCGCCAGCAGCCAAGCGGCGGGCACAGATACGCAGTATTTT.

The chain is built from TRBV7-9 and TRBJ1-2, with D unresolved. V lost 2 bases and J lost 4, with 8 bases in between. Germline V lookup: CDR1 SEHNR, CDR2 FQNEAQ (reference sequence). This CDR3 spans 13 amino acids. Written as DNA, the CDR3 is TGTGCCAGCAGCTTACCGGGGAGCTATGGCTACACCTTC. It encodes CASSLPGSYGYTF.

This chain connects TRBV5-6 to TRBJ2-3; D gene uncertain. Germline assignment: CDR1 SGHDT and CDR2 YYEEEE. This CDR3 has 13 amino acids. V shed 4 bases and J shed 0 bases, with 6 bases lying between them. The CDR3 loop reads CASSPLSTDTQYF. In DNA form, the CDR3 reads TGTGCCAGCAGCCCCTTAAGCACAGATACGCAGTATTTT.

This clone was counted a few times. V and J are TRBV5-1 and TRBJ2-5, with TRBD1 as a possible D gene (5 bases). Trimming shortened V by 1 base and J by 2 bases, and 12 bases separated the two germline ends. Germline lookup yields CDR1 SGHRS and CDR2 YFSETQ. This CDR3 contains 15 residues. CDR3 DNA: TGCGCCAGCAGCTTGATGGGGCGGCAGCAAGAGACCCAGTACTTC. This codes for CASSLMGRQQETQYF. The entire variable domain, with the rest obtained from reference TRBV5-1 and TRBJ2-5, is as follows: KAGVTQTPRYLIKTRGQQVTLSCSPISGHRSVSWYQQTPGQGLQFLFEYFSETQRNKGNFPGRFSGRQFSNSRSEMNVSTLELGDSALYLCASSLMGRQQETQYFGPGTRLLVL.

The chain uses TRBV12-5 and TRBJ2-7, with D perhaps TRBD1 (6 bases). Trimming stripped 0 bases from V and 3 bases from J, with 12 bases between. The length of the CDR3 is 15 residues. The germline V gene encodes CDR1 LGHNT and CDR2 FRNRAP. CDR3 DNA: TGTGCTAGTGGTTTGGTAGAGACAGGCCTCTACGAGCAGTACTTC. Translation gives CASGLVETGLYEQYF.

This chain joins TRBV11-2 and TRBJ1-6; TRBD1 matches at 8 bases. V lost 4 bases and J lost 7; bases outside the gene matches: 18. The CDR3 contains 19 residues. The germline V gene encodes CDR1 SGHAT and CDR2 FQNNGV. The CDR3 region is CASSSNYGSGGVLNSPLHF. The CDR3 nucleotides are TGTGCCAGCAGCTCTAACTATGGGTCAGGGGGCGTCCTCAATTCACCCCTCCACTTT.

The gene calls are TRBV11-2 and TRBJ1-1; D not resolved. The germline CDR1 and CDR2 sequences are SGHAT and FQNNGV. The CDR3 has 15 amino acids. Trimming shortened V by 0 bases and J by 9 bases, and 17 bases separated the two germline ends. CDR3 DNA: TGTGCCAGCAGCTTAGATCCCAATAAGGCGGCCAAAGCTTTCTTT. This gives the protein CASSLDPNKAAKAFF. The full variable domain, in which reference TRBV11-2 and TRBJ1-1 provide the parts outside the CDR3, is EAGVAQSPRYKIIEKRQSVAFWCNPISGHATLYWYQQILGQGPKLLIQFQNNGVVDDSQLPKDRFSAERLKGVDSTLKIQPAKLEDSAVYLCASSLDPNKAAKAFFGQGTRLTVV.

V and J are TRBV2 and TRBJ2-3; D perhaps matches TRBD1 (5 bases). There are 15 residues in the CDR3. V dropped 4 bases and J dropped 2 bases, with 13 bases sitting between them. Germline loops: CDR1 SNHLY, CDR2 FYNNEI. CDR3 coding DNA: TGTGCCAGCAGTGCCCGGACACCCACCACAGATACGCAGTATTTT. This translates into CASSARTPTTDTQYF.

This chain uses TRBV7-9 with TRBJ2-1; TRBD2 is a possible D gene (5 bases). CDR3 length: 13 residues. Germline V gene sequence: CDR1 SEHNR, CDR2 FQNEAQ (reference sequence). The germline V and J ends were trimmed by 6 bases and 4 bases, with 10 bases remaining between them. CDR3 coding DNA: TGTGCCAGCAGAAACGGACTTTACAATGAGCAGTTCTTC. Translating gives CASRNGLYNEQFF.

The chain has TRBV7-9 and TRBJ2-5; D is uncertain. CDR1 and CDR2 from the germline V gene are SEHNR and FQNEAQ (reference sequence). V was trimmed by 1 base and J by 4 bases, leaving 10 bases between them. The CDR3 length is 14 residues. The CDR3: CASSLGAGLETQYF. CDR3 nucleotide sequence: TGTGCCAGCAGCTTAGGGGCTGGGTTAGAGACCCAGTACTTC.

The rearrangement links TRBV6-4 to TRBJ2-5, with D maybe TRBD1 (5 bases). CDR3 length: 13 residues. V was shortened by 6 bases and J by 7 bases, with 15 bases between the two germline ends. Germline CDR1 and CDR2: MRHNA and SNTAGT. The DNA of the CDR3 is TGTGCCAGCAGCGCCGGACACGGTCTGACCCAGTACTTC. Encoded protein: CASSAGHGLTQYF.

V usage is TRBV5-6 and J usage is TRBJ2-7; weak D call: TRBD1 (6 bases). Germline V CDR1 and CDR2: SGHDT, YYEEEE. Trimming cost V 4 bases and J 0 bases, with 17 bases left between them. The CDR3 sequence is 16 residues long. The CDR3 loop is CASSPPPGQSSYEQYF. DNA for the CDR3: TGTGCCAGCAGCCCGCCGCCCGGACAGAGCTCCTACGAGCAGTACTTC.

The genes are TRBV7-9 and TRBJ1-1, with a possible D match to TRBD1 (5 bases). V was pared by 2 bases and J by 4 bases, with 8 bases between. This CDR3 is built from 13 residues. CDR1 SEHNR and CDR2 FQNEAQ come from the germline V gene (reference sequence). CDR3 nucleotides: TGTGCCAGCAGCTTAAAGGGGTTCACTGAAGCTTTCTTT. This gives the protein CASSLKGFTEAFF.

In this sample, this clone turned up many times. The J gene is TRBJ2-7, the V gene TRBV7-8, with TRBD2 identical over 7 bases. The J segment lost 0 bases and the V segment lost 1 base, leaving 6 bases of the junction unmatched. Germline assignment: CDR1 SGHVS and CDR2 FQNEAQ. The CDR3 has 16 amino acids. The DNA for the CDR3 is TGTGCCAGCAGCTTAGGAGGGACTACCGTCTCCTACGAGCAGTACTTC. Translation gives CASSLGGTTVSYEQYF.

The rearrangement joins TRBV19 to TRBJ2-7, with no clear D. Germline-derived CDR1 and CDR2 are LNHDA and SQIVND (reference sequence). The CDR3 has 11 residues. Between the trimmed V and J ends, which lost 5 bases and 6 bases, there was a span of 8 bases. CDR3 sequence reads: CASSAGGEQYF. DNA for the CDR3: TGTGCCAGTAGTGCCGGTGGCGAGCAGTACTTC.

This chain uses TRBV4-3 with TRBJ2-3, with no clear D. Germline values: CDR1 LGHNA, CDR2 YSLEER. This CDR3 comprises 15 residues. With 0 bases removed from V and 2 bases from J, the gap between germline ends came to 9 bases. In DNA form, the CDR3 reads TGCGCCAGCAGCCAAGATCGAAGAGTCACAGATACGCAGTATTTT. This sequence encodes CASSQDRRVTDTQYF.

The rearrangement uses TRBV4-1 and TRBJ2-3; TRBD2 agrees at 13 bases. Germline-derived CDR1 and CDR2 are MGHRA and YSYEKL. This CDR3 spans 16 amino acids. The V and J ends lost 3 bases and 2 bases, in that order; junction bases with no gene match: 2. The CDR3 DNA reads as TGCGCCAGCAGCCAGGGGACTAGCGGGGTCACAGATACGCAGTATTTT. The encoded protein is CASSQGTSGVTDTQYF.

The rearrangement joins TRBV5-6 to TRBJ2-7; D ambiguous. Per the germline V gene, CDR1 is SGHDT and CDR2 is YYEEEE. This CDR3 contains 11 residues. Trimming left V 7 bases short and J 3 bases short, with 8 bases between. The DNA of the CDR3 is TGTGCCAGCGGCAGTGGCTACGAGCAGTACTTC. Protein product: CASGSGYEQYF.

This rearrangement joins TRBV5-6 to TRBJ1-2; 8 bases map to TRBD1. Per germline, CDR1 SGHDT and CDR2 YYEEEE. The CDR3 is 17 residues long. The J segment lost 5 bases and the V segment lost 4 bases, leaving 16 bases of the junction unmatched. The CDR3 DNA reads TGTGCCAGCAGCCCCGGACAGGGTGGCCTATATCTATATGGCTACACCTTC. The encoded protein is CASSPGQGGLYLYGYTF.

The V gene is TRBV6-5, the J gene TRBJ2-7, with 7 bases lining up with TRBD2. This CDR3 spans 14 amino acids. The V gene end was trimmed by 2 bases and the J gene end by 8 bases; junction bases not matched to a gene: 9. Germline lookup yields CDR1 MNHEY and CDR2 SVGAGI. The CDR3 loop is CASSYAPGGFKQYF. The CDR3 bases are TGTGCCAGCAGTTACGCCCCCGGGGGGTTCAAGCAGTACTTC.

The chain employs TRBV28 and TRBJ1-2; no clear D gene. Trimming cost V 5 bases and J 0 bases, with 13 bases left between them. The CDR3 consists of 15 residues. Germline values: CDR1 MDHEN, CDR2 SYDVKM. This CDR3 reads CASSPGIPANYGYTF. In nucleotides, the CDR3 is TGTGCCAGCAGTCCGGGGATTCCGGCTAACTATGGCTACACCTTC.

This sequence joins TRBV10-2 and TRBJ2-2; TRBD2 is a possible D gene (6 bases). The CDR3 consists of 14 residues. Trimming cost V 9 bases and J 2 bases, with 13 bases left between them. CDR1 and CDR2 (germline): WSHSY, SAAADI. Here the CDR3 DNA reads TGCGCCAGTAGCGGTATCGGTAACACCGGGGAGCTGTTTTTT. Encoded protein: CASSGIGNTGELFF.

This clone occurred a few times. The chain links TRBV7-6 to TRBJ1-1; D possibly corresponds to TRBD1 (6 bases). This CDR3 comprises 15 residues. Germline CDR1 reads SGHVS; CDR2 reads FNYEAQ. With 0 bases removed from V and 5 bases from J, the gap between germline ends came to 13 bases. In DNA, the CDR3 is TGTGCCAGCAGCTTAGCCTCGGGGGGCGCGACTGAAGCTTTCTTT. It translates to CASSLASGGATEAFF.